This T cell receptor beta chain was sequenced for a study of CD8+ T cells in alopecia areata. Study overall: Twice a day, 5 to 10 mg of oral tofacitinib was administered to treated patients.

The table lists this clone with many counts. Its target is unknown. Germline CDR1 reads KGHSH; CDR2 reads LQKENI. The CDR3 has 15 residues. Trimming took 3 bases from V and 4 from J; bases not matched to a gene: 3. Documented treatment: oral pan-JAK inhibitor, 5-10 mg twice daily. Extracted RNA was reverse transcribed into cDNA, the sequencing template. This table comes from immunoSEQ multiplex PCR, and its TCRdb copy is limited to in-frame clones, with some not included. The sample includes approximately 170,000 clones, around 56% of them seen just once. The study, taken as a whole, reports: Clonality was higher in lesional than normal scalp, especially in alopecia totalis/universalis.

The chain carries TRBV18 and TRBJ1-4; TRBD1 agrees at 9 bases. The TCR was taken from a human donor with alopecia areata. The sample was CD4+ T cells sorted from blood, taken at week 4, from a patient treated with tofacitinib. The CDR3 region has the DNA TGTGCCAGCTCACCGGTGACAGGGGGTAATGAAAAACTGTTTTTT. Amino acids: CASSPVTGGNEKLFF. The full variable domain, with the rest looked up from reference TRBV18 and TRBJ1-4, is NAGVMQNPRHLVRRRGQEARLRCSPMKGHSHVYWYRQLPEEGLKFMVYLQKENIIDESGMPKERFSAEFPKEGPSILRIQQVVRGDSAAYFCASSPVTGGNEKLFFGSGTQLSVL.